This is a list of T cell receptor beta chains from one sample in a study of blood T cell repertoires in COVID-19. Method: immunoSEQ multiplex PCR; TCRdb's copy keeps in-frame clones and lacks some. This table has fewer than 200,000 clones, about nine tenths appearing once. Sequenced sample: peripheral blood. The source is a man between 65 and 85 years old with active or convalescent COVID-19. CDR3s include the opening cysteine and the closing phenylalanine or tryptophan. The D gene is left open where the match is weak. Clone size, where shown, is once, few, many, or a class for clones that have expanded.

J: TRBJ2-1; D: TRBD1; length: 15; V: TRBV18; size: .; CDR3: CASSPRDRGDNEQFF; DNA: TGTGCCAGCTCACCCCGGGACAGGGGTGACAATGAGCAGTTCTTC
J: TRBJ2-7; D: TRBD1; length: 13; V: TRBV30; size: .; CDR3: CAWETGFGYEQYF; DNA: TGTGCCTGGGAGACAGGGTTCGGGTACGAGCAGTACTTC
J: TRBJ1-1; D: .; length: 17; V: TRBV7-2; size: .; CDR3: CASSLGVNRVRNTEAFF; DNA: TGTGCCAGCAGCTTAGGAGTAAACAGGGTGCGGAACACTGAAGCTTTCTTT
J: TRBJ2-7; D: .; length: 15; V: TRBV5-1; size: .; CDR3: CASSLGPSEAYEQYF; DNA: TGCGCCAGCAGCTTGGGTCCATCGGAGGCCTACGAGCAGTACTTC
J: TRBJ1-2; D: TRBD1; length: 13; V: TRBV6-5; size: .; CDR3: CASSYEGARGYTF; DNA: TGTGCCAGCAGTTATGAGGGGGCGCGTGGCTACACCTTC
J: TRBJ1-5; D: .; length: 14; V: TRBV28; size: .; CDR3: CASSLGGDRRPQHF; DNA: TGTGCCAGCAGTTTAGGAGGCGACCGCAGACCCCAGCATTTT
J: TRBJ1-2; D: .; length: 12; V: TRBV5-1; size: .; CDR3: CASSWQGNGYTF; DNA: TGCGCCAGCAGCTGGCAGGGGAATGGCTACACCTTC
J: TRBJ2-2; D: .; length: 13; V: TRBV12-3/TRBV12-4; size: few; CDR3: CATSTVSIGELFF; DNA: TGTGCCACTTCGACAGTTTCTATCGGGGAGCTGTTTTTT
J: TRBJ2-3; D: .; length: 13; V: TRBV6-5; size: .; CDR3: CASSNGGTNTQYF; DNA: TGTGCCAGCAGCAACGGAGGGACCAATACGCAGTATTTT
J: TRBJ1-1; D: .; length: 13; V: TRBV19; size: .; CDR3: CASSLRLETEAFF; DNA: TGTGCCAGTAGTCTCAGACTGGAAACTGAAGCTTTCTTT
J: TRBJ2-3; D: TRBD2; length: 15; V: TRBV12-5; size: few; CDR3: CASGLAGGATDTQYF; DNA: TGTGCTAGTGGTTTGGCCGGGGGGGCCACAGATACGCAGTATTTT
J: TRBJ2-5; D: TRBD2; length: 18; V: TRBV9; size: .; CDR3: CASSVSPGRGVGSETQYF; DNA: TGTGCCAGCAGCGTTAGCCCTGGGAGGGGAGTGGGGTCAGAGACCCAGTACTTC
J: TRBJ2-1; D: TRBD2; length: 14; V: TRBV28; size: .; CDR3: CASSFSGGYNEQFF; DNA: TGTGCCAGCAGTTTTAGCGGGGGCTACAATGAGCAGTTCTTC
J: TRBJ1-2; D: .; length: 14; V: TRBV5-8; size: .; CDR3: CASSFSGTSYGYTF; DNA: TGTGCCAGCAGCTTCTCAGGGACTTCCTATGGCTACACCTTC
J: TRBJ1-2; D: TRBD1; length: 13; V: TRBV19; size: .; CDR3: CASSRTGDYGYTF; DNA: TGTGCCAGTTCTCGGACAGGAGACTATGGCTACACCTTC
J: TRBJ1-6; D: .; length: 17; V: TRBV4-3; size: .; CDR3: CASSQDWGQPTGSPLHF; DNA: TGCGCCAGCAGCCAAGATTGGGGGCAACCTACGGGCTCACCCCTCCACTTT
J: TRBJ1-2; D: .; length: 16; V: TRBV20-1; size: .; CDR3: CSASNREGGGLYGYTF; DNA: TGCAGTGCTAGTAACAGGGAAGGCGGGGGGCTCTATGGCTACACCTTC
J: TRBJ2-3; D: TRBD2; length: 18; V: TRBV6-2/TRBV6-3; size: .; CDR3: CASSSFSGLAGERDTQYF; DNA: TGTGCCAGCAGTTCCTTTTCGGGACTAGCGGGAGAAAGAGATACGCAGTATTTT
J: TRBJ1-5; D: .; length: 14; V: TRBV4-1; size: .; CDR3: CASTTTRENQPQHF; DNA: TGCGCCAGCACCACTACCAGGGAAAATCAGCCCCAGCATTTT
J: TRBJ2-1; D: .; length: 18; V: TRBV7-9; size: .; CDR3: CASTTRGETGRTYNEQFF; DNA: TGTGCCAGCACCACAAGAGGGGAGACAGGGAGGACCTACAATGAGCAGTTCTTC
J: TRBJ2-1; D: .; length: 14; V: TRBV4-3; size: .; CDR3: CASSQAEGRYEQFF; DNA: TGCGCCAGCAGCCAAGCGGAGGGTCGGTATGAGCAGTTCTTC
J: TRBJ1-4; D: .; length: 18; V: TRBV7-2; size: .; CDR3: CASRRHAGAIPTNEKLFF; DNA: TGTGCCAGCAGGCGTCACGCAGGGGCAATCCCAACTAATGAAAAACTGTTTTTT
J: TRBJ1-2; D: TRBD1; length: 16; V: TRBV18; size: .; CDR3: CASSPGGQGAVYGYTF; DNA: TGTGCCAGCTCACCCGGCGGACAGGGGGCTGTCTATGGCTACACCTTC
J: TRBJ2-7; D: .; length: 14; V: TRBV29-1; size: once; CDR3: CSAWGGQGLDEQYF; DNA: TGCAGCGCCTGGGGGGGTCAGGGGTTGGACGAGCAGTACTTC
J: TRBJ1-2; D: TRBD1; length: 17; V: TRBV7-3; size: .; CDR3: CASSLRAPGQGNYGYTF; DNA: TGTGCCAGCAGCTTAAGGGCTCCAGGACAGGGGAACTATGGCTACACCTTC
J: TRBJ2-3; D: .; length: 16; V: TRBV4-3; size: .; CDR3: CASSPGVRVPPDTQYF; DNA: TGCGCCAGCAGCCCCGGGGTGCGGGTGCCCCCAGATACGCAGTATTTT
J: TRBJ1-1; D: .; length: 12; V: TRBV5-4; size: .; CDR3: CASSSGRTEAFF; DNA: TGTGCCAGCAGCTCGGGGAGGACTGAAGCTTTCTTT
J: TRBJ2-3; D: TRBD1; length: 16; V: TRBV11-1; size: .; CDR3: CASSLVPGQGTDTQYF; DNA: TGTGCCAGCAGCTTAGTTCCGGGACAGGGCACAGATACGCAGTATTTT
J: TRBJ2-3; D: TRBD2; length: 18; V: TRBV19; size: .; CDR3: CASSKPGGSGNPTDTQYF; DNA: TGTGCCAGTAGTAAACCCGGGGGGAGCGGAAACCCCACAGATACGCAGTATTTT
J: TRBJ1-5; D: .; length: 14; V: TRBV11-2; size: .; CDR3: CASSFGRGGQPQHF; DNA: TGTGCCAGCAGCTTTGGGAGGGGCGGTCAGCCCCAGCATTTT
J: TRBJ2-5; D: TRBD2; length: 15; V: TRBV11-2; size: .; CDR3: CASSPNSGVGKTQYF; DNA: TGTGCCAGCAGCCCCAACAGCGGGGTCGGGAAGACCCAGTACTTC
J: TRBJ2-5; D: TRBD1; length: 15; V: TRBV6-5; size: once; CDR3: CASSADRGNGETQYF; DNA: TGTGCCAGCAGCGCGGACAGGGGTAATGGAGAGACCCAGTACTTC
J: TRBJ2-1; D: TRBD1; length: 15; V: TRBV5-4; size: .; CDR3: CASSLIGTGYNEQFF; DNA: TGTGCCAGCAGCCTCATAGGGACAGGGTACAATGAGCAGTTCTTC
J: TRBJ2-6; D: .; length: 17; V: TRBV19; size: .; CDR3: CASSIGAYEAGANVLTF; DNA: TGTGCCAGTAGTATAGGGGCCTACGAAGCTGGGGCCAACGTCCTGACTTTC
J: TRBJ2-2; D: TRBD2; length: 16; V: TRBV5-1; size: .; CDR3: CASSQNTAGVSGELFF; DNA: TGCGCCAGCAGCCAAAACACAGCGGGAGTCTCCGGGGAGCTGTTTTTT
J: TRBJ1-4; D: TRBD1; length: 16; V: TRBV6-5; size: .; CDR3: CASSYYPGQGAEKLFF; DNA: TGTGCCAGCAGTTACTACCCCGGACAGGGTGCTGAAAAACTGTTTTTT
J: TRBJ1-1; D: .; length: 15; V: TRBV19; size: once; CDR3: CASTTGWVRDTEAFF; DNA: TGTGCCAGTACCACGGGGTGGGTGCGCGACACTGAAGCTTTCTTT
J: TRBJ2-7; D: TRBD1; length: 17; V: TRBV11-2; size: .; CDR3: CASSSTTGTGYRYEQYF; DNA: TGTGCCAGCAGCTCTACAACCGGGACAGGGTATCGCTACGAGCAGTACTTC
J: TRBJ1-2; D: TRBD1; length: 16; V: TRBV15; size: once; CDR3: CATSRGPRDRDYGYTF; DNA: TGTGCCACCAGCAGAGGTCCCCGGGACAGGGACTATGGCTACACCTTC
J: TRBJ2-1; D: .; length: 13; V: TRBV10-1; size: few; CDR3: CASSADSYNEQFF; DNA: TGCGCCAGCAGCGCGGACAGTTACAATGAGCAGTTCTTC
J: TRBJ1-4; D: .; length: 15; V: TRBV7-9; size: .; CDR3: CASSADRPTNEKLFF; DNA: TGTGCCAGCAGCGCAGACAGGCCAACTAATGAAAAACTGTTTTTT
J: TRBJ2-1; D: TRBD2; length: 20; V: TRBV7-3; size: .; CDR3: CASSPRTSGRLRGNYNEQFF; DNA: TGTGCCAGCAGCCCCCGGACTAGCGGGAGGCTGCGGGGGAATTACAATGAGCAGTTCTTC
J: TRBJ1-2; D: .; length: 15; V: TRBV11-2; size: .; CDR3: CASSMRTVPNYGYTF; DNA: TGTGCCAGCAGCATGCGGACAGTCCCTAACTATGGCTACACCTTC
J: TRBJ2-5; D: TRBD1; length: 15; V: TRBV7-7; size: .; CDR3: CASSLGTGVEKTQYF; DNA: TGTGCCAGCAGCTTAGGGACAGGGGTGGAAAAGACCCAGTACTTC
J: TRBJ1-2; D: .; length: 13; V: TRBV18; size: .; CDR3: CASSPRAVDGYTF; DNA: TGTGCCAGCTCGCCCAGGGCGGTGGATGGCTACACCTTC
J: TRBJ2-3; D: TRBD1; length: 14; V: TRBV5-1; size: .; CDR3: CASSNGQGSDTQYF; DNA: TGCGCCAGCAGCAACGGACAGGGCAGTGATACGCAGTATTTT
J: TRBJ1-1; D: .; length: 13; V: TRBV6-5; size: .; CDR3: CASSYSEDGEAFF; DNA: TGTGCCAGCAGTTACTCGGAGGACGGTGAAGCTTTCTTT
J: TRBJ2-1; D: TRBD2; length: 15; V: TRBV7-7; size: .; CDR3: CASSLGLAGGNEQFF; DNA: TGTGCTAGCAGCCTAGGACTAGCGGGAGGCAATGAGCAGTTCTTC
J: TRBJ1-3; D: .; length: 16; V: TRBV19; size: .; CDR3: CASSILDWSSGNTIYF; DNA: TGTGCCAGTAGTATCCTGGACTGGAGCTCTGGAAACACCATATATTTT
J: TRBJ1-3; D: .; length: 13; V: TRBV5-1; size: .; CDR3: CASGDYSGNTIYF; DNA: TGCGCCAGCGGTGACTACTCTGGAAACACCATATATTTT